What follows describes a single T cell receptor (beta chain). TCRdb analysed the 5' RACE reads with MiXCR anew, one entry per CDR3 protein. Of around 53,000 distinct CDR3 sequences listed, 6% to 8% are singletons. Germline V CDR1 and CDR2: SGDLS, YYNGEE. The CDR3 is made up of 15 amino acids. The J segment lost 5 bases and the V segment lost 2 bases, leaving 8 bases of the junction unmatched. The data were taken from a study of early T cells in non-severe SARS-CoV-2 infection. This receptor was taken from an adult who was a healthcare worker with PCR-confirmed SARS-CoV-2 infection or an uninfected control (not recorded which). V and J are TRBV9 and TRBJ2-7; 9 nucleotides align to TRBD1. Specimen: whole blood. The CDR3 spells CASSVSGTGRDEQYF. CDR3 sequence (DNA): TGTGCCAGCAGCGTTTCCGGGACAGGGAGGGACGAGCAGTACTTC.